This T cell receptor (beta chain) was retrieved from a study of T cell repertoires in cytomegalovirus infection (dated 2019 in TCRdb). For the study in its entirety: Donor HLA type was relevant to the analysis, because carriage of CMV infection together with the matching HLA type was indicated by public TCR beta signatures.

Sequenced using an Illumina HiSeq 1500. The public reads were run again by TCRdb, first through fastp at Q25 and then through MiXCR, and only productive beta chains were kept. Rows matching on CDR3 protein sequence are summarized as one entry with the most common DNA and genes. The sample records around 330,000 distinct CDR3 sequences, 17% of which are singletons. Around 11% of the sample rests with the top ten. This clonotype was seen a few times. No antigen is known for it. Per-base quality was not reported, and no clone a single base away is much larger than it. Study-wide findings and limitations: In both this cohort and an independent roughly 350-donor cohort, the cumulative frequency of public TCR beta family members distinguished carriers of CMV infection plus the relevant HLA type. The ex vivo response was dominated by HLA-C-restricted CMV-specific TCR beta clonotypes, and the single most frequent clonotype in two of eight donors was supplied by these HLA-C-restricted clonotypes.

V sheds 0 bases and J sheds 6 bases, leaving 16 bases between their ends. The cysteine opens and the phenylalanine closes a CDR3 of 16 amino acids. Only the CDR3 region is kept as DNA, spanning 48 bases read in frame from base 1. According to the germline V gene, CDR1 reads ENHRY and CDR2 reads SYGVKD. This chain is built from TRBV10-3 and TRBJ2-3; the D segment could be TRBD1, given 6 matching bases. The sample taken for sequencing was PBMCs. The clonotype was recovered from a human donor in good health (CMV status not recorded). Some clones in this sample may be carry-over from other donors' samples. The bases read TGTGCCATCAGTGAGTCGAGGGCAGGGGATCGGGATACGCAGTATTTT. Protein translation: CAISESRAGDRDTQYF.